The 22 T cell receptor beta chains below were found in one sample sequenced in a study of T cells in Graves' hyperthyroidism and ophthalmopathy. It was RNA transcripts that yielded the amplified TCR beta CDR3 regions. TCR CDR3 regions were first amplified by RT-PCR with HTBI primers. Each CDR3 protein is one row after TCRdb ran MiXCR on the multiplex PCR reads. The profile shows about 740,000 distinct CDR3 sequences, approximately 14% of them singletons. Specimen: blood. The receptors were gathered from a woman aged 18 to 35 with Graves' hyperthyroidism.

The table lists this clonotype with many counts. The chain recombines TRBV12-3 or TRBV12-4 with TRBJ2-5; weak D call: TRBD1 (5 bases). Trimming took off 5 bases at V and 0 bases at J, with 10 bases between the two ends. This CDR3 is built from 14 residues. The CDR3 here is CASSLRVNQETQYF. In DNA, the CDR3 is TGTGCCAGCAGTCTCAGGGTAAACCAAGAGACCCAGTACTTC.

V usage is TRBV20-1 and J usage is TRBJ2-1, with TRBD2 matching over 7 bases. The CDR3 runs 15 residues. Germline V gene sequence: CDR1 DFQATT, CDR2 SNEGSKA (reference sequence). V trimming: 2 bases; J trimming: 1 base; junction bases outside the gene matches: 5. CDR3: CSARSFSGSYNEQFF. The CDR3 nucleotides read TGCAGTGCTAGAAGCTTTAGCGGGTCCTACAATGAGCAGTTCTTC.

There are a few counts of this clonotype. CDR3 protein: CSARVGIDGYTF. The CDR3 DNA follows: TGCAGTGCTAGAGTGGGAATAGATGGCTACACCTTC. The chain uses TRBV20-1 and TRBJ1-2; D not resolved. The germline V and J ends were trimmed by 1 base and 6 bases, with 9 bases remaining between them. This CDR3 comprises 12 residues. Looked up from germline, CDR1 is DFQATT and CDR2 is SNEGSKA (reference sequence).

The V gene is TRBV6-1, the J gene TRBJ1-6, with D uncertain. Trimming removed 5 bases at V and 14 bases at J, with 13 bases between. This CDR3 contains 12 residues. The germline gives CDR1 MNHNS, CDR2 SASEGT. The CDR3 DNA follows: TGTGCCAGCAGTTTGGACGCATGGTCCCTCCACTTT. Translated: CASSLDAWSLHF.

This clonotype was seen a handful of times. The V call is TRBV3-1, the J call TRBJ1-1; 7 nucleotides align to TRBD1. The CDR3 runs 12 residues. Germline CDR1 is LGHDT and CDR2 is YNNKEL (reference sequence). Trimming removed 10 bases from V and 10 bases from J; junction bases left unmatched: 12. In DNA form, the CDR3 reads TGTGCCACATCCAGGGGGGACGGAATAGCTTTCTTT. It codes for CATSRGDGIAFF.

This clonotype was seen only a few times. The rearrangement links TRBV27 to TRBJ1-5, with D possibly TRBD1 on 6 matching bases. The germline V gene has CDR1 MNHEY and CDR2 SMNVEV (reference sequence). Deletions cut 6 bases from V and 3 bases from J, with 12 bases between. The CDR3 has 14 amino acids. The CDR3 coding sequence is TGTGCCAGCAGGGAAAGGGGGAACAATCAGCCCCAGCATTTT. Amino acid sequence: CASRERGNNQPQHF.

This clonotype was seen repeatedly, ten times or more. V and J are TRBV7-8 and TRBJ2-3; D uncertain. V was clipped by 5 bases and J by 0 bases, with 12 bases between them. CDR1 SGHVS and CDR2 FQNEAQ come from the germline V gene. The CDR3 covers 15 residues. DNA for the CDR3: TGTGCCAGCAGCCCCCCCCGGATTAGCACAGATACGCAGTATTTT. Amino acids: CASSPPRISTDTQYF.

The chain employs TRBV29-1 and TRBJ2-2; 11 positions match TRBD1. The V gene's germline CDR1 is SQVTM and CDR2 ANQGSEA. This CDR3 contains 14 residues. Unmatched junction bases numbered 5, after V lost 4 bases and J lost 7 bases. CDR3 sequence: CSVGPGQGVGELFF. The CDR3 bases are TGCAGCGTTGGGCCGGGACAGGGGGTCGGGGAGCTGTTTTTT.

This clonotype was counted at least ten times. CDR3 coding DNA: TGTGCCAGCAGCTTAAGGGGGACTGGGGAGACCCAGTACTTC. Translating gives CASSLRGTGETQYF. V and J are TRBV7-9 and TRBJ2-5; D may correspond to TRBD1 or TRBD2 (6 bases each). This CDR3 is 14 amino acids long. In germline, CDR1 is SEHNR, CDR2 FQNEAQ (reference sequence). Trimming shortened V by 2 bases and J by 5 bases, and 12 bases separated the two germline ends.

This clonotype was seen repeatedly, ten times or more. The V and J genes are TRBV2 and TRBJ2-2, with D perhaps TRBD1 or TRBD2 (5 bases each). V lost 7 bases and J lost 4, with 16 bases in between. The V gene's germline CDR1 is SNHLY and CDR2 FYNNEI. The CDR3 runs to 15 residues. CDR3 bases: TGTGCCAGCAACGGGGTAGGGGCGACCACCGGGGAGCTGTTTTTT. Its translation is CASNGVGATTGELFF.

This chain links TRBV19 with TRBJ2-5, with D uncertain. The CDR3 contains 13 residues. Trimming left V 6 bases short and J 0 bases short, with 8 bases between. Germline V gene lookup returns CDR1 LNHDA and CDR2 SQIVND (reference sequence). The DNA of the CDR3 is TGTGCCAGTAGATCACCGTACCAAGAGACCCAGTACTTC. Amino acid sequence: CASRSPYQETQYF.

The chain joins TRBV20-1 to TRBJ1-1, with 8 bases fitting TRBD1. V shed 3 bases and J 4 bases; nucleotides not matched to a gene: 4. The CDR3 consists of 13 residues. Germline CDR1 and CDR2: DFQATT and SNEGSKA (reference sequence). The CDR3 DNA sequence: TGCAGTGCTAGCAACAGGGGGATCACTGAAGCTTTCTTT. This sequence encodes CSASNRGITEAFF.

The chain joins TRBV24-1 to TRBJ2-3, with 7 bases identical to TRBD2. Unmatched junction bases numbered 6, after V lost 4 bases and J lost 0 bases. Germline-derived CDR1 and CDR2 are KGHDR and SFDVKD. The CDR3 extends over 16 amino acids. The CDR3 coding sequence is TGTGCCACCAGTGACTATGGACTAGTAAGCACAGATACGCAGTATTTT. The encoded protein is CATSDYGLVSTDTQYF.

V gene TRBV7-3 combines with J gene TRBJ1-4; perhaps TRBD1 as D (5 bases). The CDR3 length is 21 residues. Trimming cost V 5 bases and J 0 bases, with 28 bases left between them. Germline CDR1 is SGHTA and CDR2 is FQGTGA. The CDR3 coding sequence is TGTGCCAGCAGCCCCACCCTTAGCGGGACCAAAAGGACCTCAACTAATGAAAAACTGTTTTTT. This sequence encodes CASSPTLSGTKRTSTNEKLFF.

This clonotype was observed many times. The chain combines TRBV7-9 with TRBJ2-1; 13 positions match TRBD2. The CDR3 is 19 residues long. From germline, CDR1 is SEHNR and CDR2 FQNEAQ (reference sequence). Unmatched junction bases numbered 18, after V lost 8 bases and J lost 5 bases. CDR3 sequence (DNA): TGTGCCAGCCGCCCTAGGACTAGCGGGAGAGGAGTCTTCGACAATGAGCAGTTCTTC. Translating it yields CASRPRTSGRGVFDNEQFF.

The gene calls are TRBV19 and TRBJ2-2; 11 bases fit TRBD2. This CDR3 is built from 16 residues. In germline, CDR1 is LNHDA, CDR2 SQIVND (reference sequence). The ends lost 3 bases at V and 4 bases at J; junction bases unmatched: 4. CDR3 in DNA: TGTGCCAGTAGTATGGTACTAGCGGGAGTCACCGGGGAGCTGTTTTTT. It encodes CASSMVLAGVTGELFF.

At least ten counts were recorded for this clonotype. The chain uses TRBV3-1 and TRBJ2-5, with D uncertain. This CDR3 has 14 amino acids. The V end lost 7 bases, the J end lost 3 bases, and 15 bases lay between the germline ends. Germline values: CDR1 LGHDT, CDR2 YNNKEL (reference sequence). The CDR3 sequence: CASISKSGEETQYF. The CDR3 DNA reads TGTGCCAGCATCTCCAAGTCGGGCGAAGAGACCCAGTACTTC.

The chain's CDR3 is CASSISSGRGEQFF. The CDR3 region has the DNA TGTGCCAGTAGTATCTCCAGCGGGAGGGGTGAGCAGTTCTTC. The genes are TRBV19 and TRBJ2-1; TRBD2 matches at 10 bases. This CDR3 region has 14 residues. The V gene's germline CDR1 is LNHDA and CDR2 SQIVND (reference sequence). With V trimmed by 3 bases and J by 9 bases, 5 bases remained unmatched.

This clonotype was observed a single time. The J gene is TRBJ2-7, the V gene TRBV10-3; D perhaps matches TRBD1 (6 bases). The length of the CDR3 is 13 residues. CDR1 and CDR2 from the germline V gene are ENHRY and SYGVKD. The V gene lost 8 bases and the J gene lost 2 bases, with 13 bases spanning the gap. The CDR3 sequence is CAIEGERAYEQYF. The CDR3, as DNA: TGTGCCATCGAGGGGGAGAGAGCCTACGAGCAGTACTTC.

The genes are TRBV12-3 or TRBV12-4 and TRBJ2-1; D unclear. The CDR3 length is 14 residues. The V end was cut by 6 bases, the J end by 0 bases, with 9 bases between. This CDR3 reads CASRTTYSYNEQFF. The DNA of the CDR3 is TGTGCCAGCAGGACGACTTACTCCTACAATGAGCAGTTCTTC.

This clonotype was seen many times. The chain employs TRBV30 and TRBJ2-1, with TRBD2 matching over 13 bases. Germline V CDR1 and CDR2: GTSNPN, SVGIG (reference sequence). The ends lost 3 bases at V and 8 bases at J; junction bases unmatched: 4. CDR3 length: 14 amino acids. The CDR3, as DNA: TGTGCCTGGAGACTAGCGGGAGGGAGTGATGAGCAGTTCTTC. The encoded protein is CAWRLAGGSDEQFF.

This clonotype turned up a few times. The rearrangement joins TRBV6-5 to TRBJ1-5, with a possible D match to TRBD1 (5 bases). The CDR3 is 15 amino acids. CDR1 is MNHEY and CDR2 is SVGAGI in the germline V gene. V was shortened by 2 bases and J by 11 bases, with 19 bases between the two germline ends. CDR3 in amino acids: CASSYEGGPGGTQHF. CDR3 DNA sequence: TGTGCCAGCAGTTACGAAGGCGGACCGGGGGGGACCCAGCATTTT.